The 30 T cell receptor beta chains below all came from one sample that was sequenced in a study of blood T cells in healthy people across ages. The authors ran a second PCR of 7 to 11 cycles using a sample-barcoded 5' primer and a J-beta primer mix. TCRdb re-derived calls from the 5' RACE reads in MiXCR, one entry per CDR3 protein. The sample gives approximately 1,000,000 distinct CDR3 sequences, under 45% of which show up once; approximately 20% is in the top ten. The specimen was blood. All receptors come from a woman between 55 and 75 years old in good health.

V usage is TRBV30 and J usage is TRBJ1-2; D uncertain. CDR1 is GTSNPN and CDR2 is SVGIG in the germline V gene (reference sequence). The V gene lost 0 bases and the J gene lost 4 bases, with 15 bases spanning the gap. This CDR3 has 15 residues. The CDR3 sequence is CAWSVRVGILYGYTF. DNA for the CDR3: TGTGCCTGGAGTGTACGGGTGGGAATCCTCTATGGCTACACCTTC.

The chain recombines TRBV20-1 with TRBJ2-7; 10 nucleotides agree with TRBD1. The CDR3 length is 14 residues. Germline trimming cut 4 bases from V and 3 bases from J; bases unmatched to any gene: 6. Germline V gene lookup returns CDR1 DFQATT and CDR2 SNEGSKA (reference sequence). CDR3 region: CSATQTGGVYEQYF. The CDR3 DNA is TGCAGTGCTACCCAGACAGGGGGCGTCTACGAGCAGTACTTC.

This rearrangement joins TRBV9 to TRBJ2-7; possible D gene TRBD2, 6 bases. The CDR3 spans 17 residues. CDR1 and CDR2 (germline): SGDLS, YYNGEE. Between the trimmed V and J ends, which lost 0 bases and 0 bases, there was a span of 16 bases. The CDR3: CASSVVFWGERSYEQYF. The CDR3 DNA reads TGTGCCAGCAGCGTAGTGTTTTGGGGGGAACGCTCCTACGAGCAGTACTTC.

The chain is built from TRBV3-1 and TRBJ2-1; D possibly corresponds to TRBD2 (5 bases). V gave up 2 bases and J gave up 1 base, with 12 bases separating them. Germline CDR1 reads LGHDT; CDR2 reads YNNKEL (reference sequence). The CDR3 contains 16 residues. The DNA of the CDR3 is TGTGCCAGCAGCCAAAAGCTGACTATTTCCTACAATGAGCAGTTCTTC. Its translation: CASSQKLTISYNEQFF.

There are a few counts of this clonotype. The CDR3 DNA follows: TGTGCCAGCAGAGCTTGGGAGGACAACGAGCAGTACTTC. The encoded protein is CASRAWEDNEQYF. The chain recombines TRBV6-2 or TRBV6-3 with TRBJ2-7, with D tentatively TRBD2 (6 bases). Trimming removed 6 bases at V and 5 bases at J, with 14 bases between. CDR3 length: 13 amino acids. CDR1 is MNHEY and CDR2 is SVGEGT in the germline V gene.

For this clonotype: A read error is possible here, since a much larger clone lies one base away. The J gene is TRBJ2-7, the V gene TRBV14, with TRBD2 matching over 8 bases. The CDR3 covers 14 residues. Germline V CDR1 and CDR2: SGHDN, FVKESK. CDR3 loop: CAGSQGSLAGPQYF. DNA for the CDR3: TGTGCCGGCAGCCAAGGATCTTTAGCGGGGCCGCAGTACTTC.

This chain uses TRBV27 with TRBJ1-2; 7 bases map to TRBD1. The CDR3 is made up of 13 amino acids. CDR1 and CDR2 (germline): MNHEY, SMNVEV (reference sequence). With 7 bases clipped from V and 8 bases from J, the junction kept 10 bases outside the gene matches. CDR3 nucleotide sequence: TGTGCCAGCAAAAAGGGACAGATCGAGGGCTACACCTTC. This translates into CASKKGQIEGYTF.

This clonotype was observed a few times. V is TRBV28 and J is TRBJ2-1; 12 bases agree with TRBD2. In germline, CDR1 is MDHEN, CDR2 SYDVKM. The CDR3 runs 16 residues. Trimming removed 3 bases from V and 4 bases from J; junction bases left unmatched: 4. The CDR3 here is CASSFPGLAGYNEQFF. Written as DNA, the CDR3 is TGTGCCAGCAGTTTCCCCGGACTAGCGGGGTACAATGAGCAGTTCTTC.

This chain links TRBV4-2 with TRBJ2-5; weak D call: TRBD2 (5 bases). V lost 1 base to trimming and J lost 11 bases, with 20 bases between them. CDR1 is LGHNA and CDR2 is YNFKEQ in the germline V gene. The CDR3 is 15 residues long. The CDR3 here is CASSQVWGDKNEQYF. Here the CDR3 DNA reads TGTGCCAGCAGCCAAGTTTGGGGAGACAAGAATGAGCAGTACTTC.

The rearrangement joins TRBV12-3 or TRBV12-4 to TRBJ1-3; unclear D gene. The CDR3 loop spans 15 amino acids. Trimming took off 7 bases at V and 4 bases at J, with 17 bases between the two ends. CDR3 sequence: CASTRDPFGGNTIYF. The DNA for the CDR3 is TGTGCCAGCACCAGAGACCCGTTCGGCGGAAACACCATATATTTT.

This clonotype has a handful of counts. The chain uses TRBV10-3 and TRBJ1-6; no firm D call. The CDR3 covers 14 residues. The V gene's germline CDR1 is ENHRY and CDR2 SYGVKD. Trimming left V 10 bases short and J 8 bases short, with 18 bases between. In DNA, the CDR3 is TGTGCCACCTCGAGTTCCCCGGGCGATTCACCCCTCCACTTT. Its protein product is CATSSSPGDSPLHF.

The chain couples TRBV9 to TRBJ2-5; D is perhaps TRBD2 (7 bases). The J call may be faulty, since TRBJ2-1 better matches the DNA end. Looked up from germline, CDR1 is SGDLS and CDR2 is YYNGEE. The CDR3 consists of 14 residues. CDR3 in DNA: TGTGCCAGCAGCGTAAAAACAGGGCGGGAGACCCAGTTCTTC. Translated, it gives CASSVKTGRETQFF.

V and J are TRBV7-3 and TRBJ2-1, with TRBD2 identical over 7 bases. The CDR3 contains 15 residues. With V trimmed by 2 bases and J by 7 bases, 8 bases remained unmatched. Per germline, CDR1 SGHTA and CDR2 FQGTGA. The CDR3 DNA reads as TGTGCCAGCAGCTTAGCGGGAGTTCCGGGGAATGAGCAGTTCTTC. Protein sequence: CASSLAGVPGNEQFF.

This clonotype was picked up a small number of times. The V and J genes are TRBV7-3 and TRBJ2-3; D is unresolved. The CDR3 runs to 14 residues. Germline lookup yields CDR1 SGHTA and CDR2 FQGTGA. V lost 3 bases and J 1 base, leaving 8 bases between the germline ends. The CDR3: CASSLGLRTDTQYF. The DNA of the CDR3 is TGTGCCAGCAGCTTGGGATTACGCACAGATACGCAGTATTTT.

The chain links TRBV29-1 to TRBJ2-3; TRBD1 agrees at 12 bases. The CDR3 spans 16 residues. V dropped 6 bases and J dropped 4; count of bases not matched to a gene: 11. CDR1 is SQVTM and CDR2 is ANQGSEA in the germline V gene. CDR3 sequence reads: CSVRYAGTGGADTQYF. The CDR3 DNA sequence: TGCAGCGTCCGATACGCCGGGACAGGGGGCGCAGATACGCAGTATTTT.

This clonotype was seen ten or more times. This rearrangement joins TRBV20-1 to TRBJ2-4; maybe TRBD2 (6 bases). CDR1 and CDR2 (germline): DFQATT, SNEGSKA (reference sequence). The V and J ends lost 6 bases and 2 bases respectively, with 11 bases between them. The CDR3 runs to 13 residues. CDR3 region: CSAPGETKNIQYF. As DNA, the CDR3 is TGCAGTGCGCCGGGGGAAACCAAAAACATTCAGTACTTC.

The V and J genes are TRBV29-1 and TRBJ2-3; D is uncertain. The germline CDR1 and CDR2 sequences are SQVTM and ANQGSEA. The V end was cut by 6 bases, the J end by 2 bases, with 12 bases between. The CDR3 extends over 13 amino acids. The CDR3 region is CSVPGMATDTQYF. The CDR3 DNA is TGCAGCGTCCCCGGAATGGCCACAGATACGCAGTATTTT.

The chain has TRBV15 and TRBJ2-7, with D possibly TRBD2 on 5 matching bases. With 3 bases removed from V and 0 bases from J, the gap between germline ends came to 6 bases. Germline V gene lookup returns CDR1 LNHNV and CDR2 YYDKDF (reference sequence). This CDR3 has 13 amino acids. The CDR3 coding sequence is TGTGCCACCAGCAGCGGGGACTCCTACGAGCAGTACTTC. This translates into CATSSGDSYEQYF.

The rearrangement joins TRBV6-5 to TRBJ2-2; D is undetermined. V was shortened by 2 bases and J by 2 bases, with 12 bases between the two germline ends. The CDR3 length is 16 residues. Germline loops: CDR1 MNHEY, CDR2 SVGAGI. The CDR3 DNA sequence: TGTGCCAGCAGTTACGCGTTTGGCAGTAACACCGGGGAGCTGTTTTTT. Encoded protein: CASSYAFGSNTGELFF.

V usage is TRBV29-1 and J usage is TRBJ2-1; 10 positions agree with TRBD2. CDR3 size: 13 residues. With 8 bases clipped from V and 5 bases from J, the junction kept 6 bases outside the gene matches. The V gene's germline CDR1 is SQVTM and CDR2 ANQGSEA. The CDR3 DNA sequence: TGCAGCTTGTCTAGCGGGGGACACAATGAGCAGTTCTTC. Amino acids: CSLSSGGHNEQFF.

The chain carries TRBV29-1 and TRBJ1-1; a weak D match, TRBD1 (5 bases). Germline V CDR1 and CDR2: SQVTM, ANQGSEA. V was clipped by 3 bases and J by 4 bases, with 15 bases between them. The CDR3 runs to 14 residues. The CDR3 DNA reads TGCAGCGTTGAGACCCAGGGTAGGGGCACTGAAGCTTTCTTT. This encodes CSVETQGRGTEAFF.

The rearrangement uses TRBV15 and TRBJ2-1, with TRBD1 matching over 7 bases. J gave up 2 bases and V 1 base, and 5 bases lay outside the gene matches. This CDR3 contains 16 residues. The germline gives CDR1 LNHNV, CDR2 YYDKDF (reference sequence). CDR3 sequence reads: CATSRGQGNTYNEQFF. The DNA for the CDR3 is TGTGCCACCAGCAGAGGACAGGGAAACACCTACAATGAGCAGTTCTTC.

The V and J genes are TRBV7-3 and TRBJ2-5; perhaps TRBD2 as D (5 bases). V gave up 6 bases and J gave up 11 bases, with 19 bases separating them. The CDR3 is made up of 13 amino acids. The germline V gene has CDR1 SGHTA and CDR2 FQGTGA. In DNA, the CDR3 is TGTGCCAGCAGTGTAACAACTAGTAGTGAGCAGTACTTC. Translated: CASSVTTSSEQYF.

J is TRBJ2-6 and V is TRBV6-1; 7 bases are a match to TRBD1. The CDR3 sequence is 17 residues long. The germline CDR1 and CDR2 sequences are MNHNS and SASEGT. V shed 3 bases, J shed 4 bases, and the junction held 9 bases outside the gene matches. The CDR3 nucleotides are TGTGCCAGCAGTGACGCCCACAGGGGTCAGGGGGCCAACGTCCTGACTTTC. It translates to CASSDAHRGQGANVLTF.

Concerning this clonotype itself: One end of the junction varies from germline; a read error may be responsible. The V gene is TRBV29-1, the J gene TRBJ2-3; TRBD2 agrees at 10 bases. This CDR3 has 13 amino acids. Germline lookup yields CDR1 SQVTM and CDR2 ANQGSEA. The CDR3 nucleotides read TGCAGCGTTGGGGCTAGCGGGAGTGATACGCATTATTTT. It encodes CSVGASGSDTHYF.

Comments on this clonotype: Given a much more abundant clone one base away, this may be a read error. The J gene is TRBJ1-2, the V gene TRBV7-2; TRBD1 matches 7 bases. V lost 4 bases to trimming and J lost 5 bases; unmatched junction nucleotides: 7. Germline V CDR1 and CDR2: SGHTA, FQGNSA. CDR3 length equals 14 residues. This CDR3 reads CTSSSETGSYGYTF. The CDR3 nucleotides are TGTACCAGCAGCTCAGAGACAGGGTCATATGGCTACACCTTC.

The chain employs TRBV15 and TRBJ2-3; possibly TRBD1 for D (6 bases). The CDR3 extends over 14 amino acids. Trimming pared 5 bases from V and 5 bases from J, leaving 14 bases between. CDR1 and CDR2 (germline): LNHNV, YYDKDF (reference sequence). The CDR3 DNA is TGTGCCACCAGCGGGGGCGCGAAGATAGATACGCAGTATTTT. This encodes CATSGGAKIDTQYF. Together with reference TRBV15 and TRBJ2-3, the CDR3 gives the full variable domain: DAMVIQNPRYQVTQFGKPVTLSCSQTLNHNVMYWYQQKSSQAPKLLFHYYDKDFNNEADTPDNFQSRRPNTSFCFLDIRSPGLGDTAMYLCATSGGAKIDTQYFGPGTRLTVL.

This clonotype appeared a few times. The J gene is TRBJ2-7, the V gene TRBV27, with D uncertain. CDR1 and CDR2 (germline): MNHEY, SMNVEV (reference sequence). The CDR3 runs 10 residues. V lost 8 bases and J 7 bases, leaving 9 bases between the germline ends. CDR3 in DNA: TGTGCCAGCGGCTATCTTGAGCAGTACTTC. Its translation is CASGYLEQYF.

This chain connects TRBV5-1 to TRBJ2-7; D remains ambiguous. Deletions cut 0 bases from V and 3 bases from J, with 10 bases between. Per the germline V gene, CDR1 is SGHRS and CDR2 is YFSETQ. This CDR3 has 14 residues. CDR3 DNA sequence: TGCGCCAGCAGCTTGGAAGGGTTCGTCTACGAGCAGTACTTC. Encoded protein: CASSLEGFVYEQYF.

This clonotype occurred a few times. The gene calls are TRBV20-1 and TRBJ2-7, with 9 bases that match TRBD2. Trimming at V came to 1 base and at J to 5 bases, leaving 9 bases not matched to a gene. The CDR3 has 15 residues. Germline lookup yields CDR1 DFQATT and CDR2 SNEGSKA (reference sequence). The chain's CDR3 is CSARVVAGVSHEQYF. CDR3 DNA sequence: TGCAGTGCTAGAGTGGTAGCGGGAGTATCCCACGAGCAGTACTTC.